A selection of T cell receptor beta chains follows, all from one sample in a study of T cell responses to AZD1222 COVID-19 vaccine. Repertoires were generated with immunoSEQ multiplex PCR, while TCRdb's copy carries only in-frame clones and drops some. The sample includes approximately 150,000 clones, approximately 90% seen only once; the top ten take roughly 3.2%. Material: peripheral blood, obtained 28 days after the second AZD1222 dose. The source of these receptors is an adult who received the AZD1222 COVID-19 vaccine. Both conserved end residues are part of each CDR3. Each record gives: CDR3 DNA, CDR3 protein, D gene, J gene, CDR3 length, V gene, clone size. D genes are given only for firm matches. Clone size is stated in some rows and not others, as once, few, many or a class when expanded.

CDR3nt: TGTGCCAGCAGTTTTGAGGGGGTGAACACTGAAGCTTTCTTT
CDR3aa: CASSFEGVNTEAFF
d_gene: -
j_gene: TRBJ1-1
len: 14
v_gene: TRBV27
abundance: -

CDR3nt: TGTGCCAGTAGTCCGGACAGTTTCTCTGGAAACACCATATATTTT
CDR3aa: CASSPDSFSGNTIYF
d_gene: -
j_gene: TRBJ1-3
len: 15
v_gene: TRBV19
abundance: -

CDR3nt: TGTGCCAGCAGCTTAGATCCCGGACTGGTTTATGGCTACACCTTC
CDR3aa: CASSLDPGLVYGYTF
d_gene: -
j_gene: TRBJ1-2
len: 15
v_gene: TRBV11-2
abundance: -

CDR3nt: TGTGCCAGCAGTTTTGGGGGAGGCTATGGCTACACCTTC
CDR3aa: CASSFGGGYGYTF
d_gene: -
j_gene: TRBJ1-2
len: 13
v_gene: TRBV12-3/TRBV12-4
abundance: -

CDR3nt: TGTGCCTGGAGTAGGGACAGGTGGAACTATGGCTACACCTTC
CDR3aa: CAWSRDRWNYGYTF
d_gene: TRBD1
j_gene: TRBJ1-2
len: 14
v_gene: TRBV30
abundance: -

CDR3nt: TGTGCCAGCAGCTTAGGTTTTCGTTCCGGGCCTGAGCAGTACTTC
CDR3aa: CASSLGFRSGPEQYF
d_gene: -
j_gene: TRBJ2-7
len: 15
v_gene: TRBV7-2
abundance: few

CDR3nt: TGTGCCAGCATAGTGGGGCAGGGCTATGGCTACACCTTC
CDR3aa: CASIVGQGYGYTF
d_gene: -
j_gene: TRBJ1-2
len: 13
v_gene: TRBV2
abundance: -

CDR3nt: TGTGCCACCAGCAGAGATAGCCATGAGCAGTACTTC
CDR3aa: CATSRDSHEQYF
d_gene: -
j_gene: TRBJ2-7
len: 12
v_gene: TRBV15
abundance: -

CDR3nt: TGTGCCAGCAGCCAAGAGGGCGAGCAGTACTTC
CDR3aa: CASSQEGEQYF
d_gene: -
j_gene: TRBJ2-7
len: 11
v_gene: TRBV3-1/TRBV3-2
abundance: -

CDR3nt: TGTGCCAGCAGTCCCGGCCGGGACCTCTCGAGGCCTGAAGCTTTCTTT
CDR3aa: CASSPGRDLSRPEAFF
d_gene: -
j_gene: TRBJ1-1
len: 16
v_gene: TRBV14
abundance: -

CDR3nt: TGTGCCAGCGGACAGGGGGCGCTTAGGGCTTTCTTT
CDR3aa: CASGQGALRAFF
d_gene: TRBD1
j_gene: TRBJ1-1
len: 12
v_gene: TRBV6-5
abundance: -

CDR3nt: TGTGCCAGCAGTGAATCAGGAATTCCTGAAGCTTTCTTT
CDR3aa: CASSESGIPEAFF
d_gene: -
j_gene: TRBJ1-1
len: 13
v_gene: TRBV6-1
abundance: -

CDR3nt: TGTGCCAGTAGTACCAGGGACAGGGGGCGTTTAGACGAGCAGTACTTC
CDR3aa: CASSTRDRGRLDEQYF
d_gene: TRBD1
j_gene: TRBJ2-7
len: 16
v_gene: TRBV19
abundance: -

CDR3nt: TGTGCCAGCGGGGCGCGGGAGGTCACCGGGGAGCTGTTTTTT
CDR3aa: CASGAREVTGELFF
d_gene: TRBD2
j_gene: TRBJ2-2
len: 14
v_gene: TRBV5-4
abundance: -

CDR3nt: TGTGCCATCAGGGGGGACACCAGCTCTGGAAACACCATATATTTT
CDR3aa: CAIRGDTSSGNTIYF
d_gene: -
j_gene: TRBJ1-3
len: 15
v_gene: TRBV10-3
abundance: -

CDR3nt: TGTGCCAGTAGTCAACTAGCGGGACCTTACAATGAGCAGTTCTTC
CDR3aa: CASSQLAGPYNEQFF
d_gene: TRBD2
j_gene: TRBJ2-1
len: 15
v_gene: TRBV19
abundance: -

CDR3nt: TGTGCCAGCAGTCCCGGATACGAGCAGTACTTC
CDR3aa: CASSPGYEQYF
d_gene: -
j_gene: TRBJ2-7
len: 11
v_gene: TRBV12-3/TRBV12-4
abundance: -

CDR3nt: TGTGCCAGCAGTGACAGGTACACTGAAGCTTTCTTT
CDR3aa: CASSDRYTEAFF
d_gene: -
j_gene: TRBJ1-1
len: 12
v_gene: TRBV2
abundance: once

CDR3nt: TGTGCCAGTAACGGGAACACTGAAGCTTTCTTT
CDR3aa: CASNGNTEAFF
d_gene: -
j_gene: TRBJ1-1
len: 11
v_gene: TRBV19
abundance: -

CDR3nt: TGCGCCAGCAGCCCGCGGGACATTAACTACAATGAGCAGTTCTTC
CDR3aa: CASSPRDINYNEQFF
d_gene: -
j_gene: TRBJ2-1
len: 15
v_gene: TRBV4-1
abundance: once

CDR3nt: TGTGCCAGCCGACAGGCCCTAGGACTGGAGTTTGAAGCTTTCTTT
CDR3aa: CASRQALGLEFEAFF
d_gene: -
j_gene: TRBJ1-1
len: 15
v_gene: TRBV14
abundance: -

CDR3nt: TGTGCCAGTCGCCAGGACAGGGCGACGAACACTGAAGCTTTCTTT
CDR3aa: CASRQDRATNTEAFF
d_gene: TRBD1
j_gene: TRBJ1-1
len: 15
v_gene: TRBV19
abundance: -

CDR3nt: TGTGCCACCAGTGAAACAGGGGCTGGGGAGACCCAGTACTTC
CDR3aa: CATSETGAGETQYF
d_gene: TRBD1
j_gene: TRBJ2-5
len: 14
v_gene: TRBV24-1
abundance: -

CDR3nt: TGTGCCAGGTTAGGACGTAGCAATCAGCCCCAGCATTTT
CDR3aa: CARLGRSNQPQHF
d_gene: -
j_gene: TRBJ1-5
len: 13
v_gene: TRBV21-1
abundance: -

CDR3nt: TGTGCCAGCAGGGGACAGACGAACACTGAAGCTTTCTTT
CDR3aa: CASRGQTNTEAFF
d_gene: TRBD1
j_gene: TRBJ1-1
len: 13
v_gene: TRBV6-5
abundance: -

CDR3nt: TGTGCCAGCAGTTACTCCGGGACAGCTAGCAATCAGCCCCAGCATTTT
CDR3aa: CASSYSGTASNQPQHF
d_gene: TRBD1
j_gene: TRBJ1-5
len: 16
v_gene: TRBV6-2/TRBV6-3
abundance: few

CDR3nt: TGTGCCAGCAGTTTAATGACGGGTCAGCCCCAGCATTTT
CDR3aa: CASSLMTGQPQHF
d_gene: -
j_gene: TRBJ1-5
len: 13
v_gene: TRBV12-3/TRBV12-4
abundance: -

CDR3nt: TGTGCCAGCATCTCCAAAAGGGCAAATGAAAAACTGTTTTTT
CDR3aa: CASISKRANEKLFF
d_gene: -
j_gene: TRBJ1-4
len: 14
v_gene: TRBV21-1
abundance: -

CDR3nt: TGCGCCAGCAGCTCGGGACAGCAAGCAGAAAAACTGTTTTTT
CDR3aa: CASSSGQQAEKLFF
d_gene: TRBD1
j_gene: TRBJ1-4
len: 14
v_gene: TRBV5-1
abundance: few

CDR3nt: TGCGCCAGCAGCCAAGATGTGGGCAAGAACAGGGGGCAATGGACTGAAGCTTTCTTT
CDR3aa: CASSQDVGKNRGQWTEAFF
d_gene: TRBD1
j_gene: TRBJ1-1
len: 19
v_gene: TRBV4-1
abundance: -

CDR3nt: TGTGCCAGCAGCCCACGGACTAGCGGGAGCGCCTACAATGAGCAGTTCTTC
CDR3aa: CASSPRTSGSAYNEQFF
d_gene: TRBD2
j_gene: TRBJ2-1
len: 17
v_gene: TRBV7-9
abundance: -

CDR3nt: TGTGCCAGCAGCCAAAGGACGGGTGGGTTGAACACTGAAGCTTTCTTT
CDR3aa: CASSQRTGGLNTEAFF
d_gene: -
j_gene: TRBJ1-1
len: 16
v_gene: TRBV7-9
abundance: -

CDR3nt: TGTGCCAGCAGCTTAGACCTAGCGCTATTAGGGAACGAGCAGTACTTC
CDR3aa: CASSLDLALLGNEQYF
d_gene: -
j_gene: TRBJ2-7
len: 16
v_gene: TRBV7-9
abundance: -

CDR3nt: TGCGCCAGCAGTGTTAGGACTAGCGGGAAGAATGAGCAGTTCTTC
CDR3aa: CASSVRTSGKNEQFF
d_gene: TRBD2
j_gene: TRBJ2-1
len: 15
v_gene: TRBV10-1
abundance: -

CDR3nt: TGTGCCAGCCGGGCCCCCACAGATACGCAGTATTTT
CDR3aa: CASRAPTDTQYF
d_gene: -
j_gene: TRBJ2-3
len: 12
v_gene: TRBV6-5
abundance: -

CDR3nt: TGTGCCAGCAGCCCCCGGCCAGCGGGAGGTAGCACAGATACGCAGTATTTT
CDR3aa: CASSPRPAGGSTDTQYF
d_gene: TRBD2
j_gene: TRBJ2-3
len: 17
v_gene: TRBV5-4
abundance: -

CDR3nt: TGCGCCAGCAGCTTGGAAGAGGGCAGTGGCTCACCCCTCCACTTT
CDR3aa: CASSLEEGSGSPLHF
d_gene: -
j_gene: TRBJ1-6
len: 15
v_gene: TRBV5-1
abundance: few

CDR3nt: TGTGCCTGGAGAGAGACAGGGGGCACGTACTATGGCTACACCTTC
CDR3aa: CAWRETGGTYYGYTF
d_gene: TRBD1
j_gene: TRBJ1-2
len: 15
v_gene: TRBV30
abundance: -

CDR3nt: TGTGCCACCAGCTCCGGGACAGGGATATACAATGAGCAGTTCTTC
CDR3aa: CATSSGTGIYNEQFF
d_gene: TRBD1
j_gene: TRBJ2-1
len: 15
v_gene: TRBV24-1
abundance: -

CDR3nt: TGCAGCGTGACCCGGAACCTCCCTGAAGCTTTCTTT
CDR3aa: CSVTRNLPEAFF
d_gene: -
j_gene: TRBJ1-1
len: 12
v_gene: TRBV29-1
abundance: many

CDR3nt: TGTGCCAGTAGTATAGAGAGGGGAGGGCCTACTGGGGCCAACGTCCTGACTTTC
CDR3aa: CASSIERGGPTGANVLTF
d_gene: TRBD2
j_gene: TRBJ2-6
len: 18
v_gene: TRBV19
abundance: -

CDR3nt: TGTGCCAGCAGCCAAGGGTACCTTTACGAGCAGTACTTC
CDR3aa: CASSQGYLYEQYF
d_gene: -
j_gene: TRBJ2-7
len: 13
v_gene: TRBV3-1/TRBV3-2
abundance: few

CDR3nt: TGTGCCAGCAGTACCCAGGGGAAAAACTATGGCTACACCTTC
CDR3aa: CASSTQGKNYGYTF
d_gene: -
j_gene: TRBJ1-2
len: 14
v_gene: TRBV6-5
abundance: -

CDR3nt: TGCGCCAGCACTATTGCGGGAGGGGAAGAGACCCAGTACTTC
CDR3aa: CASTIAGGEETQYF
d_gene: TRBD2
j_gene: TRBJ2-5
len: 14
v_gene: TRBV5-1
abundance: -

CDR3nt: TGTGCCAGCATCCCCGGGACAGGCCCTTACAATGAGCAGTTCTTC
CDR3aa: CASIPGTGPYNEQFF
d_gene: TRBD1
j_gene: TRBJ2-1
len: 15
v_gene: TRBV6-5
abundance: -

CDR3nt: TGCGCCAGCAGTGAGTATCGGACGTTGAACACTGAAGCTTTCTTT
CDR3aa: CASSEYRTLNTEAFF
d_gene: -
j_gene: TRBJ1-1
len: 15
v_gene: TRBV10-2
abundance: -

CDR3nt: TGTGCCAGCAGCCAACCAGGGATTGGCGGCTACACCTTC
CDR3aa: CASSQPGIGGYTF
d_gene: -
j_gene: TRBJ1-2
len: 13
v_gene: TRBV3-1/TRBV3-2
abundance: -

CDR3nt: TGTGCCAGCAGTGGGTCGAAACAGGGAAATCAGCCCCAGCATTTT
CDR3aa: CASSGSKQGNQPQHF
d_gene: -
j_gene: TRBJ1-5
len: 15
v_gene: TRBV2
abundance: -

CDR3nt: TGTGCCAGCGCCCCGGGACAGCAAGGATACGAGCAGTACTTC
CDR3aa: CASAPGQQGYEQYF
d_gene: TRBD1
j_gene: TRBJ2-7
len: 14
v_gene: TRBV5-4
abundance: -

CDR3nt: TGTGCCAGCAGCCACAACCCGGGACAGGACCTCTACGAGCAGTACTTC
CDR3aa: CASSHNPGQDLYEQYF
d_gene: TRBD1
j_gene: TRBJ2-7
len: 16
v_gene: TRBV4-2
abundance: -

CDR3nt: TGTGCCAGCCGGACTAGCGGGAGGAATGAGCAGTTCTTC
CDR3aa: CASRTSGRNEQFF
d_gene: TRBD2
j_gene: TRBJ2-1
len: 13
v_gene: TRBV2
abundance: -

CDR3nt: TGTGCCAGCAGCGTAACTAGCCGGACCGGGGAGCTGTTTTTT
CDR3aa: CASSVTSRTGELFF
d_gene: -
j_gene: TRBJ2-2
len: 14
v_gene: TRBV11-3
abundance: -

CDR3nt: TGTGCCAGCAGTTTAAGGGGGGGAGACTATGGCTACACCTTC
CDR3aa: CASSLRGGDYGYTF
d_gene: -
j_gene: TRBJ1-2
len: 14
v_gene: TRBV27
abundance: -

CDR3nt: TGTGCCAGTAGTCCGCCGGAGCGGGGACGGGGGCAGTACTTC
CDR3aa: CASSPPERGRGQYF
d_gene: TRBD2
j_gene: TRBJ2-7
len: 14
v_gene: TRBV19
abundance: once